This TCR beta chain was observed in a study of blood T cell repertoires in COVID-19. Study information: Acute and convalescent COVID-19 specimens originated in the United States, Italy and Spain. T cells, B-cell-depleted T cells, or PBMCs supplied cDNA or gDNA.

The ends lost 5 bases at V and 3 bases at J; junction bases unmatched: 8. CDR1 is PRHDT, CDR2 FYEKMQ, per germline (reference sequence). The CDR3 is 15 amino acids. In the source study's methods: Reference gene primer amplification in the assay estimated nucleated cell counts. Generated by immunoSEQ multiplex PCR, the TCRdb table keeps only in-frame clones and is missing some. V, J and clone size are taken as reported in that table, and D and trimming were inferred from the DNA itself. This repertoire shows 650,000 to 800,000 clones, about nine tenths found once; its top ten account for roughly 0.25%.

Sample: peripheral blood. This sequence was found in a woman aged 18-35 years with acute or convalescent COVID-19. This sequence joins TRBV13 and TRBJ2-7; 9 bases are shared with TRBD1. The CDR3 DNA sequence: TGTGCCAGCAGCCCGGGGACAGGGAGCGGCTACGAGCAGTACTTC. Amino acids: CASSPGTGSGYEQYF.